This T cell receptor (beta chain) was retrieved from a study of tumor and adjacent non-tumor tissue in lung cancer. About the research overall: Patients comprised eleven to twelve adenocarcinoma, 2 squamous cell carcinoma and 1 small cell lung cancer. Patients were aged roughly 30 to 76, roughly 9 men and about 5 women, stage I to III. Samples averaged about 3.8 million productive TCRbeta reads each. The study's findings and limits: In normal lung, the top 100 clones were significantly more dominant than in tumor.

Worth noting for this clonotype: Its antigen is unidentified. One end of the junction does not line up with germline, which may come from a read error.

RNA was extracted from bulk tissue without any cell sorting. The normal lung tissue was taken more than 3 cm from the tumor edge. The CDR3 is 15 residues long. Three rounds of nested PCR, following a modified ARM-PCR protocol, produced the TCRbeta library. TCRdb reanalysed the multiplex PCR reads using MiXCR and keeps one entry per CDR3 protein. Here the sample spans some 80,000 distinct CDR3 sequences, 76% being singletons. Sample: distant non-tumor lung tissue. The chain joins TRBV12-3 or TRBV12-4 to TRBJ2-7; 9 nucleotides align to TRBD2. The sequence came from a man aged 65 to 79 with non-small cell lung cancer. Written as DNA, the CDR3 is TGTGGCAGCAGCACGATTAGCGGGAGAATCTACGAGCAGTACTTC. It codes for CGSSTISGRIYEQYF.